This is a list of T cell receptor beta chains from one sample in a study of breast tumors, draining lymph nodes, adjacent tissues. Each CDR3 protein gets one entry after TCRdb re-called the multiplex PCR reads with MiXCR. The sample carries 20,000 to 25,000 distinct CDR3 sequences, around 41% recorded once. The material sequenced was breast tumor tissue. The receptors come from a female donor with breast cancer. Some clones in this sample may be carry-over from other donors' samples. Each CDR3 is given with its conserved first and last residue. Fields, in order: CDR3 length, J gene, V gene, CDR3 protein.

13 | TRBJ2-5 | TRBV29-1 | CSVPHGGWETQYF
15 | TRBJ2-1 | TRBV20-1 | CSARDDSGGAFEQFF
17 | TRBJ2-6 | TRBV7-9 | CASSRRTGSNWANVLTF
16 | TRBJ2-5 | TRBV7-9 | CASSVGTSGGEETQYF
16 | TRBJ1-5 | TRBV19 | CASSIVAGASNQPQHF
16 | TRBJ2-1 | TRBV12-3/TRBV12-4 | CASSPSWGGGYNEQFF
11 | TRBJ2-7 | TRBV28 | CASSRSYEQYF
14 | TRBJ2-7 | TRBV19 | CATKRDRGVYEQYF
12 | TRBJ2-3 | TRBV19 | CASSYLRDTQYF
16 | TRBJ1-5 | TRBV10-3 | CAISESAGGENQPQHF
15 | TRBJ2-5 | TRBV20-1 | CSARAESSHQETQYF
15 | TRBJ2-7 | TRBV4-3 | CASSLRQGASYEQYF
13 | TRBJ1-2 | TRBV2 | CASSDGQNYGYTF
14 | TRBJ1-2 | TRBV19 | CASSIVGGNYGYTF
16 | TRBJ2-7 | TRBV27 | CASSLSAGEGRNEQYF
15 | TRBJ2-5 | TRBV7-9 | CASSPGRRTQETQYF
15 | TRBJ2-6 | TRBV12-3/TRBV12-4 | CASSLMGSGANVLTF
11 | TRBJ2-7 | TRBV20-1 | CSARDAYEQYF
15 | TRBJ1-2 | TRBV5-1 | CASSLAGRGRDGYTF
11 | TRBJ1-5 | TRBV12-3/TRBV12-4 | CASSSGQPQHF
17 | TRBJ2-6 | TRBV5-4 | CASSLGAQGTGANVLTF
14 | TRBJ1-3 | TRBV4-2 | CASSQDSGGNTIYF
14 | TRBJ1-2 | TRBV11-2 | CASSLLGTSNGYTF
18 | TRBJ2-1 | TRBV30 | CAWNPPWTSGKLVNEQFF
11 | TRBJ2-1 | TRBV10-1 | CASSDGDEQFF
16 | TRBJ2-7 | TRBV19 | CASSMPGTASSYEQYF
14 | TRBJ2-7 | TRBV12-3/TRBV12-4 | CASPGQGPNNEQYF
15 | TRBJ2-5 | TRBV7-2 | CASSSSGRVSETQYF
13 | TRBJ2-3 | TRBV7-3 | CASSPGLQDTQYF
18 | TRBJ2-3 | TRBV13 | CATPPPGQVLTSTDTQYF
12 | TRBJ2-3 | TRBV20-1 | CSAARTSDTQYF
13 | TRBJ2-7 | TRBV7-2 | CASSLRGRNEQYF
12 | TRBJ1-3 | TRBV30 | CASRGDGNTIYF
17 | TRBJ1-6 | TRBV9 | CASSERQGPSYNSPLHF
16 | TRBJ1-6 | TRBV4-2 | CASSQEQDSTNSPLHF
14 | TRBJ2-3 | TRBV5-1 | CASSLGTSSDTQYF
13 | TRBJ2-7 | TRBV12-3/TRBV12-4 | CASSLWTGGEQYF
15 | TRBJ2-3 | TRBV20-1 | CSASKGLASQRGQYF
12 | TRBJ2-7 | TRBV29-1 | CSVEDRPREQYF
15 | TRBJ2-7 | TRBV7-6 | CASSLVEQPPYEQYF
12 | TRBJ1-2 | TRBV20-1 | CSARDPIYGYTF
13 | TRBJ1-2 | TRBV12-3/TRBV12-4 | CASSHGGDYGYTF
13 | TRBJ1-2 | TRBV24-1 | CATSDITNYGYTF
14 | TRBJ2-2 | TRBV20-1 | CSARGLANTGELFF
14 | TRBJ2-7 | TRBV9 | CASSVGGTVDEQSF
18 | TRBJ2-5 | TRBV5-1 | CASSLGGQGARGQETQYF
11 | TRBJ2-3 | TRBV2 | CASRITDTQYF
15 | TRBJ1-4 | TRBV5-6 | CASSTGQRKDEKLFF
14 | TRBJ2-1 | TRBV30 | CAWSRGGGLNEQFF